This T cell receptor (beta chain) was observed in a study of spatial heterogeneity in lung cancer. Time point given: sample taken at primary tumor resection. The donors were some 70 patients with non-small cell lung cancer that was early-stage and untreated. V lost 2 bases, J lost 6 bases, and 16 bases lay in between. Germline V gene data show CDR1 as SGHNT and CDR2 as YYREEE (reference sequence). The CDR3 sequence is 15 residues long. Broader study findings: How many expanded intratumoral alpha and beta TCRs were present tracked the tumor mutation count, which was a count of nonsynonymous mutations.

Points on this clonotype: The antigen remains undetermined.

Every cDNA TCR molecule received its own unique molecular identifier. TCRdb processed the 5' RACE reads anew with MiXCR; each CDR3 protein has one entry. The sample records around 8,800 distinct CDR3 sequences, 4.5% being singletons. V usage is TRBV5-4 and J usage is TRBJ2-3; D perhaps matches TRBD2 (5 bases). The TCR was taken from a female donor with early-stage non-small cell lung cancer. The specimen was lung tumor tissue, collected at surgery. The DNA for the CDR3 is TGTGCCAGCAGCTTCGAATCTAGCTATGGGGATACGCAGTATTTT. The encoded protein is CASSFESSYGDTQYF.